Below are 22 T cell receptor beta chains sequenced from a single sample in a study of T cell repertoires in cytomegalovirus infection. TCRdb independently ran MiXCR on the reads; one entry per CDR3 protein. This sample has approximately 320,000 distinct CDR3 sequences, with over 7.5% found just once. The sample was PBMCs. The origin of the receptors is a human donor in good health (CMV status not recorded). Some clones in this sample may be carry-over from other donors' samples.

This clonotype was seen many times. J is TRBJ2-5 and V is TRBV12-3 or TRBV12-4; possibly TRBD1 for D (6 bases). The CDR3 runs 13 residues. Trimming pared 7 bases from V and 2 bases from J, leaving 11 bases between. The CDR3 DNA is TGTGCCAGCACCTGGACAGATCAAGAGACCCAGTACTTC. Protein sequence: CASTWTDQETQYF.

This clonotype was recorded only once. The chain employs TRBV4-3 and TRBJ2-2; D may be TRBD2 (5 bases). V gave up 4 bases and J gave up 6 bases, with 18 bases separating them. The CDR3 has 16 residues. The V gene's germline CDR1 is LGHNA and CDR2 YSLEER. The CDR3 region is CASSPGRPSNPGELFF. CDR3 bases: TGCGCCAGCAGCCCGGGAAGACCCTCGAATCCCGGGGAGCTGTTTTTT.

This clonotype was counted many times. The rearrangement uses TRBV7-2 and TRBJ1-2, with TRBD1 identical over 7 bases. The length of the CDR3 is 16 residues. J gave up 4 bases and V 2 bases, and 10 bases lay outside the gene matches. Germline V gene data show CDR1 as SGHTA and CDR2 as FQGNSA. As DNA, the CDR3 is TGTGCCAGCAGCTTATACCCCTCGGGACAGATCTATGGCTACACCTTC. Protein sequence: CASSLYPSGQIYGYTF.

This clonotype was counted ten times or more. The chain carries TRBV7-2 and TRBJ2-7; 8 bases are shared with TRBD1. The junction had 7 bases not matched to a gene; V was cut back by 7 bases and J by 2 bases. Germline V gene lookup returns CDR1 SGHTA and CDR2 FQGNSA. The CDR3 is 14 residues long. The CDR3 sequence is CASIERQGPYEQYF. CDR3 coding DNA: TGTGCCAGCATCGAGAGACAGGGGCCCTACGAGCAGTACTTC.

The table lists this clonotype with many counts. The gene calls are TRBV6-1 and TRBJ1-5, with D unresolved. There are 15 residues in the CDR3. The germline V and J ends were trimmed by 0 bases and 3 bases, with 9 bases remaining between them. CDR1 and CDR2 from the germline V gene are MNHNS and SASEGT. The CDR3 region has the DNA TGTGCCAGCAGTGAAGCGACAAGGTACAATCAGCCCCAGCATTTT. Encoded protein: CASSEATRYNQPQHF.

This clonotype was recorded many times. The chain employs TRBV15 and TRBJ2-7, with TRBD1 identical over 8 bases. Germline CDR1 LNHNV, CDR2 YYDKDF (reference sequence). The trim removed 6 bases at V and 0 bases at J, leaving 4 bases unmatched. This CDR3 region has 14 residues. CDR3: CATRPTGDSYEQYF. CDR3 DNA: TGTGCCACCAGGCCGACAGGGGACTCCTACGAGCAGTACTTC.

This clonotype was seen only once. This chain connects TRBV6-5 to TRBJ2-5; 10 bases map to TRBD2. In germline, CDR1 is MNHEY, CDR2 SVGAGI. There are 15 residues in the CDR3. The J segment lost 5 bases and the V segment lost 4 bases, leaving 7 bases of the junction unmatched. The chain's CDR3 is CASSFLFSGGETQYF. As DNA, the CDR3 is TGTGCCAGCAGTTTCCTCTTTAGCGGGGGGGAGACCCAGTACTTC.

This clonotype was recorded at least ten times. The chain links TRBV7-8 to TRBJ2-2; D is possibly TRBD1 (6 bases). This CDR3 comprises 13 residues. The germline V gene has CDR1 SGHVS and CDR2 FQNEAQ. V lost 4 bases and J 5 bases, leaving 8 bases between the germline ends. CDR3 protein: CASSSTGTGELFF. The DNA of the CDR3 is TGTGCCAGCAGCTCCACAGGGACCGGGGAGCTGTTTTTT.

The chain has TRBV20-1 and TRBJ2-3, with D perhaps matching TRBD2 (5 bases). The CDR3 is made up of 14 amino acids. Per germline, CDR1 DFQATT and CDR2 SNEGSKA (reference sequence). V dropped 3 bases and J dropped 4 bases, with 14 bases sitting between them. The CDR3 sequence: CSASPLAAADTQYF. The CDR3 DNA reads as TGCAGTGCTAGCCCCCTAGCCGCCGCAGATACGCAGTATTTT.

There are a few counts of this clonotype. V is TRBV7-9 and J is TRBJ2-7; D is undetermined. CDR1 and CDR2 (germline): SEHNR, FQNEAQ (reference sequence). The V end was cut by 1 base, the J end by 2 bases, with 6 bases between. The CDR3 is 13 residues long. The CDR3 DNA reads TGTGCCAGCAGCTTAGAAAGTCCCTACGAGCAGTACTTC. Translating gives CASSLESPYEQYF.

Concerning this clonotype: A read error may account for a junction end that differs from germline. The chain links TRBV2 to TRBJ2-7; no clear D gene. CDR3 size: 14 residues. Looked up from germline, CDR1 is SNHLY and CDR2 is FYNNEI. This CDR3 is CGSSLSDLSYEQYF. The CDR3 DNA reads as TGTGGCAGCAGTCTATCGGACCTCTCCTACGAGCAGTACTTC.

V gene TRBV7-2 combines with J gene TRBJ2-1, with 7 nucleotides matching TRBD1. V shed 3 bases, J shed 3 bases, and the junction held 5 bases outside the gene matches. From germline, CDR1 is SGHTA and CDR2 FQGNSA. There are 15 residues in the CDR3. CDR3 bases: TGTGCCAGCAGCTTTGACAGGGCTAACTACAATGAGCAGTTCTTC. Amino acids: CASSFDRANYNEQFF.

The V gene is TRBV7-3, the J gene TRBJ2-3; D assignment may be TRBD1 or TRBD2 (5 bases each). CDR1 is SGHTA, CDR2 FQGTGA, per germline. The CDR3 sequence is 15 residues long. V was shortened by 5 bases and J by 1 base, with 13 bases between the two germline ends. This CDR3 reads CASSPRVGGTDTQYF. CDR3 DNA sequence: TGTGCCAGCAGCCCCCGAGTGGGGGGCACAGATACGCAGTATTTT.

J is TRBJ2-1 and V is TRBV6-1; 7 bases match TRBD1. V dropped 0 bases and J dropped 6; count of bases not matched to a gene: 5. CDR3 length: 15 amino acids. Germline V gene sequence: CDR1 MNHNS, CDR2 SASEGT. The DNA of the CDR3 is TGTGCCAGCAGTGAAGCACCCGGGACAGTCAATGAGCAGTTCTTC. It translates to CASSEAPGTVNEQFF.

The rearrangement links TRBV7-9 to TRBJ1-2; D is unclear. The V end lost 3 bases, the J end lost 2 bases, and 7 bases lay between the germline ends. Per germline, CDR1 SEHNR and CDR2 FQNEAQ (reference sequence). The CDR3 runs 13 residues. The CDR3, as DNA: TGTGCCAGCAGCTTCCCGTCCAACTATGGCTACACCTTC. Translating it yields CASSFPSNYGYTF. The entire variable domain, with the rest obtained from reference TRBV7-9 and TRBJ1-2, is as follows: DTGVSQNPRHKITKRGQNVTFRCDPISEHNRLYWYRQTLGQGPEFLTYFQNEAQLEKSRLLSDRFSAERPKGSFSTLEIQRTEQGDSAMYLCASSFPSNYGYTFGSGTRLTVV.

Written as DNA, the CDR3 is TGTGCCAGCAGTGAAGCAGGAGGGGCCCCTCGACGGGGAGAGACCCAGTACTTC. Translating it yields CASSEAGGAPRRGETQYF. The chain links TRBV6-1 to TRBJ2-5; maybe TRBD2 (6 bases). The CDR3 is 18 residues long. Trimming removed 0 bases at V and 4 bases at J, with 21 bases between. Germline V lookup: CDR1 MNHNS, CDR2 SASEGT.

The CDR3 sequence: CASSQEAAAVNTEAFF. The CDR3 DNA reads TGCGCCAGCAGCCAAGAGGCGGCCGCAGTGAACACTGAAGCTTTCTTT. This rearrangement joins TRBV4-3 to TRBJ1-1, with D hard to call. Trimming shortened V by 0 bases and J by 0 bases, and 11 bases separated the two germline ends. The CDR3 totals 16 residues. CDR1 is LGHNA and CDR2 is YSLEER in the germline V gene.

This clonotype was seen only a few times. The V call is TRBV7-2, the J call TRBJ1-2; weak D call: TRBD1 (6 bases). The CDR3 sequence is 13 residues long. Germline V gives CDR1 SGHTA, CDR2 FQGNSA. The V end was cut by 5 bases, the J end by 11 bases, with 18 bases between. The CDR3: CASSLKGARGYTF. CDR3 DNA sequence: TGTGCCAGCAGCCTCAAAGGAGCCAGGGGATACACCTTC.

Ten or more counts support this clonotype. The J gene is TRBJ1-2, the V gene TRBV4-3; a possible D gene is TRBD1 (5 bases). V lost 1 base and J lost 4, with 10 bases in between. Germline lookup yields CDR1 LGHNA and CDR2 YSLEER. The CDR3 contains 14 residues. CDR3: CASSQGGSRYGYTF. DNA for the CDR3: TGCGCCAGCAGCCAAGGGGGCAGCCGCTATGGCTACACCTTC.

The table lists this clonotype with many counts. The rearrangement joins TRBV2 to TRBJ2-3; 7 nucleotides agree with TRBD2. The CDR3 loop spans 15 amino acids. V gave up 6 bases and J gave up 3 bases; unmatched junction bases: 9. The germline CDR1 and CDR2 sequences are SNHLY and FYNNEI. CDR3 nucleotide sequence: TGTGCCAGCAGGTCCAAGCGGGGAGGGACAGATACGCAGTATTTT. Protein sequence: CASRSKRGGTDTQYF.

DNA for the CDR3: TGTGCCAGCAGTTTGTCTAGCGGGGGGCAGCAAGAGACCCAGTACTTC. This sequence encodes CASSLSSGGQQETQYF. This chain connects TRBV6-6 to TRBJ2-5; TRBD2 matches 11 bases. Germline V gene lookup returns CDR1 MNHNY and CDR2 SVGAGI (reference sequence). V shed 4 bases and J 2 bases; nucleotides not matched to a gene: 6. The CDR3 covers 16 residues.

CDR3 sequence reads: CASSSLAGKGSDEQFF. Here the CDR3 DNA reads TGCGCCAGCAGCTCCTTAGCGGGAAAGGGGTCGGATGAGCAGTTCTTC. This sequence joins TRBV5-1 and TRBJ2-1; 8 nucleotides match TRBD2. The CDR3 has 16 residues. V lost 3 bases, J lost 8 bases, and 13 bases stayed unmatched. Germline V gene data show CDR1 as SGHRS and CDR2 as YFSETQ.